Described below is a single T cell receptor beta chain sequence and its context. The sample comes from a study of shared clonotypes between healthy human individuals. The CDR3 is 14 residues long. V lost 4 bases to trimming and J lost 6 bases, with 14 bases between them. Germline V CDR1 and CDR2: MNHEY, SMNVEV (reference sequence). TCRdb's copy holds only in-frame clones and misses some; the assay was immunoSEQ multiplex PCR. This table has around 1.1 million clones, approximately 80% appearing once. The chain combines TRBV27 with TRBJ2-3; perhaps D is TRBD1 or TRBD2 (5 bases each). This receptor was taken from a man aged 18 to 35 in good health. Some clones in this sample may be carry-over from other donors' samples. Sequencing was performed on memory CD4+ T cells from PBMCs. Noted subset: CD45RA-negative fraction. The CDR3 DNA reads as TGTGCCAGCAGTTACCAGGGCCCGGGGGATACGCAGTATTTT. Encoded protein: CASSYQGPGDTQYF.